A selection of T cell receptor beta chains follows, all from one sample in a study of T cell changes during pregnancy in multiple sclerosis. TCRdb's table, derived via immunoSEQ multiplex PCR, lists solely in-frame clones and lacks some. The sample shows around 16,000 clones, roughly 84% of them seen only once. Sequencing was performed on CD8+ T cells from peripheral blood mononuclear cells, taken after pregnancy. The receptors were sampled from a female donor in good health, enrolled as a control in a pregnancy study. Each CDR3 is given without its conserved first and last residue. A D gene is named only where the DNA matches it firmly.

TRBV10-3	-	TRBJ2-7	AISDRREHRSYEQY
TRBV4-1	-	TRBJ2-7	ASSQAGTPSSYEQY
TRBV11-3	-	TRBJ2-2	ATAGRGSNANTGELF
TRBV6-1	-	TRBJ1-1	ASSEFSENTEAF
TRBV27	TRBD2	TRBJ2-7	ASSAGLAAYEQY
TRBV9	-	TRBJ1-5	ASSVGGNNQPQH
TRBV12-2	-	TRBJ1-5	ASRPQGLRNQPQH
TRBV9	-	TRBJ1-1	ASSVDPGTEAF
TRBV9	TRBD2	TRBJ2-1	ASSPTSGYNEQF
TRBV10-3	TRBD2	TRBJ2-1	AISETSGDNEQF
TRBV28	TRBD2	TRBJ2-7	ASSPGLVPYEQY
TRBV29-1	-	TRBJ2-7	SVEHSYEQY
TRBV14	-	TRBJ1-1	ASSQGFVGAKSTEAF
TRBV9	TRBD1	TRBJ1-1	ASSARPGGLVGQGAEAF
TRBV6-1	-	TRBJ2-1	ASSVPAGEYNEQF
TRBV6-6	-	TRBJ2-5	ASSRLVGAETQY
TRBV7-3	-	TRBJ2-7	ASSLKVRDEQY
TRBV7-8	TRBD1	TRBJ1-3	ASSTGQGGSGNTIY
TRBV27	TRBD1	TRBJ2-1	ASSSGQGDLNEQF
TRBV7-3	TRBD2	TRBJ2-3	ASSVGTSETDTQY
TRBV6-1	-	TRBJ1-5	ASSEGEGMGNQPQH
TRBV6-4	TRBD2	TRBJ2-7	ASRPRSGASSYEQY